The entry below describes one TCR beta chain. The sample belongs to a study of blood T cells in healthy people across ages. V shed 4 bases and J 4 bases; nucleotides not matched to a gene: 5. The germline CDR1 and CDR2 sequences are SGHRS and YFSETQ. CDR3 length equals 14 residues. The authors ran a second PCR of roughly 6 to 12 cycles using a sample-barcoded 5' primer and a J-beta primer mix. TCRdb reprocessed the 5' RACE reads with MiXCR, giving one entry per CDR3 protein. The sample includes 1.8 million or so distinct CDR3 sequences, 39% of them seen just once. Specimen: blood. This TCR was sampled from a human donor in good health. This chain joins TRBV5-1 and TRBJ1-2, with 9 bases that match TRBD1. CDR3 loop: CASSTADRGYGYTF. The CDR3, as DNA: TGCGCCAGCAGCACCGCGGACAGGGGCTATGGCTACACCTTC.